What follows are 29 T cell receptor beta chains derived from one specimen sequenced in a study of T cell changes during pregnancy in multiple sclerosis (dated by TCRdb to the late 2010s). Libraries were built with the immunoSEQ multiplex PCR assay. TCRdb mirrors the immuneACCESS table, restricted to in-frame sequences. Some clones are absent from its copies; in checked studies, under half trace to an unresolved V gene, and the reason for the others is unknown. The sample table shows about 36,000 clones, and approximately 90% are seen once. In total, the top ten clones hold about 7% of the sample. Sequencing used CD8+ T cells from peripheral blood mononuclear cells, obtained in the third trimester of pregnancy. These receptors all stem from a female donor with multiple sclerosis, enrolled in a pregnancy study.

The chain joins TRBV7-8 to TRBJ2-7, with 9 bases matching TRBD1. V shed 5 bases and J 3 bases; nucleotides not matched to a gene: 5. This CDR3 is 14 amino acids long. Germline V gene lookup returns CDR1 SGHVS and CDR2 FQNEAQ. As DNA, the CDR3 is TGTGCCAGCAGCGACGGGACAGGGCACTACGAGCAGTACTTC. Its translation is CASSDGTGHYEQYF. The complete variable domain, with remaining parts taken from reference TRBV7-8 and TRBJ2-7, reads GAGVSQSPRYKVAKRGQDVALRCDPISGHVSLFWYQQALGQGPEFLTYFQNEAQLDKSGLPSDRFFAERPEGSVSTLKIQRTQQEDSAVYLCASSDGTGHYEQYFGPGTRLTVT.

The CDR3 DNA follows: TGTGCCAGCAGTTTGCAGGAAAACGTCAATGAGCAGTTCTTC. It codes for CASSLQENVNEQFF. V usage is TRBV28 and J usage is TRBJ2-1, with D hard to call. The CDR3 runs to 14 residues. Germline loops: CDR1 MDHEN, CDR2 SYDVKM. Between the trimmed V and J ends, which lost 3 bases and 6 bases, there was a span of 12 bases.

The J gene is TRBJ1-2, the V gene TRBV4-3; D is possibly TRBD1 (6 bases). This CDR3 contains 16 residues. Germline V lookup: CDR1 LGHNA, CDR2 YSLEER. Trimming stripped 1 base from V and 1 base from J, with 13 bases between. The CDR3: CASSQAPGTLNYGYTF. CDR3 nucleotides: TGCGCCAGCAGCCAAGCTCCGGGGACACTTAACTATGGCTACACCTTC.

This clone came up once. The V and J genes are TRBV19 and TRBJ2-1; 8 nucleotides line up with TRBD2. V gave up 3 bases and J gave up 5 bases; unmatched junction bases: 9. Germline loops: CDR1 LNHDA, CDR2 SQIVND (reference sequence). The CDR3 has 16 amino acids. The CDR3, as DNA: TGTGCCAGTAGTATGGGGGCCGGGAGGGTCCACAATGAGCAGTTCTTC. Amino acids: CASSMGAGRVHNEQFF.

V is TRBV6-5 and J is TRBJ1-2; weak D call: TRBD1 (5 bases). CDR3 length: 14 residues. Germline CDR1 and CDR2: MNHEY and SVGAGI. V lost 7 bases and J 3 bases, leaving 15 bases between the germline ends. The CDR3 loop reads CASTRGGEDYGYTF. CDR3 sequence (DNA): TGTGCCAGCACCCGGGGAGGGGAAGACTATGGCTACACCTTC.

This rearrangement joins TRBV7-3 to TRBJ1-1; tentatively, D is TRBD1 (6 bases). The CDR3 runs 14 residues. Looked up from germline, CDR1 is SGHTA and CDR2 is FQGTGA. Trimming cost V 0 bases and J 6 bases, with 11 bases left between them. The CDR3 protein is CASSLTRDNPEAFF. In DNA form, the CDR3 reads TGTGCCAGCAGCTTAACAAGGGACAACCCTGAAGCTTTCTTT.

The chain is built from TRBV2 and TRBJ1-1; 7 bases match TRBD1. The length of the CDR3 is 14 residues. Germline lookup yields CDR1 SNHLY and CDR2 FYNNEI. J lost 5 bases, V lost 2 bases, and 5 bases had no gene match. For the CDR3, the DNA is TGTGCCAGCAGTGAAACAGGGGTTTGGACTGAAGCTTTCTTT. Amino acid sequence: CASSETGVWTEAFF.

This clone turned up a few times. This chain links TRBV30 with TRBJ2-1; no definite D call. CDR1 is GTSNPN, CDR2 SVGIG, per germline (reference sequence). The CDR3 is 15 amino acids. V lost 0 bases, J lost 0 bases, and 9 bases lay in between. CDR3 coding DNA: TGTGCCTGGAGTGTACTGGCGGCCTCCTACAATGAGCAGTTCTTC. This encodes CAWSVLAASYNEQFF.

The count of this clone is one. The V call is TRBV4-1, the J call TRBJ2-7; the D gene is possibly TRBD2 (5 bases). Trimming left V 4 bases short and J 3 bases short, with 19 bases between. This CDR3 spans 16 amino acids. Germline lookup yields CDR1 MGHRA and CDR2 YSYEKL. The CDR3 sequence is CASSPRSGGRVYEQYF. The CDR3 bases are TGCGCCAGCAGCCCCCGGTCCGGCGGGCGTGTCTACGAGCAGTACTTC.

This clone has a single count. The chain recombines TRBV27 with TRBJ2-7; 8 bases line up with TRBD1. This CDR3 region has 17 residues. Germline CDR1 is MNHEY and CDR2 is SMNVEV (reference sequence). The J segment lost 4 bases and the V segment lost 3 bases, leaving 14 bases of the junction unmatched. DNA for the CDR3: TGTGCCAGCAGTTTTTCATCTGACAGGGGTATTTTTTACGAGCAGTACTTC. Protein sequence: CASSFSSDRGIFYEQYF.

The chain joins TRBV4-1 to TRBJ2-1; TRBD1 matches 8 bases. V lost 5 bases, J lost 1 base, and 4 bases stayed unmatched. Per germline, CDR1 MGHRA and CDR2 YSYEKL. This CDR3 region has 15 residues. This CDR3 reads CASSFRQGSYNEQFF. CDR3 in DNA: TGCGCCAGCAGCTTTCGACAGGGGTCCTACAATGAGCAGTTCTTC.

This sequence joins TRBV19 and TRBJ2-7; 12 bases map to TRBD1. V trimming: 4 bases; J trimming: 7 bases; junction bases outside the gene matches: 11. There are 16 residues in the CDR3. Germline V gene sequence: CDR1 LNHDA, CDR2 SQIVND (reference sequence). The CDR3 coding sequence is TGTGCCAGTAGTACCTCCCCGGGACAGGGGGCTTGGGAGCAGTACTTC. Residues: CASSTSPGQGAWEQYF.

This chain joins TRBV12-1 and TRBJ2-5; TRBD2 is taken as the D call from the table, unchecked against the DNA. TRBV12-1 is marked as a pseudogene. The CDR3 is made up of 16 amino acids. CDR3 DNA: TGTGCCAGCAGCCCATGGACTAGCGGGGGCAAAGAGACCCAGTACTTC. Translation: CASSPWTSGGKETQYF.

The chain joins TRBV11-2 to TRBJ2-2; D unresolved. V was shortened by 3 bases and J by 1 base, with 12 bases between the two germline ends. CDR3 size: 16 residues. The germline gives CDR1 SGHAT, CDR2 FQNNGV. The CDR3 reads CASSFSWPGNTGELFF. CDR3 DNA: TGTGCCAGCAGCTTCTCGTGGCCGGGGAACACCGGGGAGCTGTTTTTT.

The chain is built from TRBV6-6 and TRBJ1-1, with D possibly matching TRBD1 (6 bases). The germline V gene encodes CDR1 MNHNY and CDR2 SVGAGI (reference sequence). The CDR3 totals 15 residues. The V end was cut by 2 bases, the J end by 5 bases, with 15 bases between. CDR3 protein: CASSYPAGGETEAFF. CDR3 sequence (DNA): TGTGCCAGCAGTTACCCGGCGGGGGGCGAAACTGAAGCTTTCTTT.

The chain employs TRBV7-6 and TRBJ2-1, with 7 positions matching TRBD1. This CDR3 has 15 amino acids. The V and J ends lost 5 bases and 1 base, in that order; junction bases with no gene match: 5. From germline, CDR1 is SGHVS and CDR2 FNYEAQ. The CDR3 coding sequence is TGTGCCAGCAGCGTAATGACAGGGTCCTACAATGAGCAGTTCTTC. Translated, it gives CASSVMTGSYNEQFF. Combining the CDR3 with reference TRBV7-6 and TRBJ2-1 gives the whole variable domain GAGVSQSPRYKVTKRGQDVALRCDPISGHVSLYWYRQALGQGPEFLTYFNYEAQQDKSGLPNDRFSAERPEGSISTLTIQRTEQRDSAMYRCASSVMTGSYNEQFFGPGTRLTVL.

This clone was observed once. At one of its ends the junction is not consistent with the germline gene, which may arise from a read error. The chain combines TRBV7-7 with TRBJ1-6; the D is unclear. In germline, CDR1 is SSHAT, CDR2 FNYEAQ (reference sequence). The CDR3 has 16 residues. This CDR3 reads CASSLARDGYNSPLHF. The CDR3 DNA sequence: TGTGCTAGCAGCTTAGCACGAGACGGGTATAATTCACCCCTCCACTTT.

The chain uses TRBV28 and TRBJ2-7; 8 bases line up with TRBD1. Germline values: CDR1 MDHEN, CDR2 SYDVKM. The trim removed 3 bases at V and 4 bases at J, leaving 8 bases unmatched. The CDR3 is made up of 15 amino acids. This CDR3 is CASSFLQGARYEQYF. The CDR3 DNA is TGTGCCAGCAGTTTCCTTCAGGGGGCGAGGTACGAGCAGTACTTC. The full variable domain, rest sourced from reference TRBV28 and TRBJ2-7, is DVKVTQSSRYLVKRTGEKVFLECVQDMDHENMFWYRQDPGLGLRLIYFSYDVKMKEKGDIPEGYSVSREKKERFSLILESASTNQTSMYLCASSFLQGARYEQYFGPGTRLTVT.

The V call is TRBV6-5, the J call TRBJ2-1, with unresolved D. The ends were cut back, 3 bases at V and 0 bases at J, with 9 bases in the middle. This CDR3 is 15 amino acids long. The V gene's germline CDR1 is MNHEY and CDR2 SVGAGI. CDR3 nucleotide sequence: TGTGCCAGCAGTTATTTCGAGAGCTCCTACAATGAGCAGTTCTTC. Translation gives CASSYFESSYNEQFF.

V usage is TRBV4-2 and J usage is TRBJ2-7, with D unresolved. Germline V gene lookup returns CDR1 LGHNA and CDR2 YNFKEQ. The CDR3 consists of 13 residues. Trimming took 2 bases from V and 0 from J, leaving 5 bases between them. This CDR3 is CASSQSPSYEQYF. In DNA, the CDR3 is TGTGCCAGCAGCCAAAGCCCCTCCTACGAGCAGTACTTC.

The rearrangement links TRBV7-9 to TRBJ1-4; D is ambiguous. The V gene's germline CDR1 is SEHNR and CDR2 FQNEAQ (reference sequence). The length of the CDR3 is 15 residues. V was shortened by 5 bases and J by 8 bases, with 18 bases between the two germline ends. The CDR3 loop is CASSPRGGSGEKLFF. Written as DNA, the CDR3 is TGTGCCAGCAGCCCCCGGGGAGGCTCGGGAGAAAAACTGTTTTTT. The whole variable domain, filled in from reference TRBV7-9 and TRBJ1-4, reads DTGVSQNPRHKITKRGQNVTFRCDPISEHNRLYWYRQTLGQGPEFLTYFQNEAQLEKSRLLSDRFSAERPKGSFSTLEIQRTEQGDSAMYLCASSPRGGSGEKLFFGSGTQLSVL.

V usage is TRBV11-2 and J usage is TRBJ2-2; perhaps TRBD1 as D (5 bases). Trimming stripped 1 base from V and 5 bases from J, with 11 bases between. The CDR3 is 15 amino acids. Germline V gives CDR1 SGHAT, CDR2 FQNNGV. The CDR3 nucleotides read TGTGCCAGCAGCTTAGGGGGCAGTAGGACCGGGGAGCTGTTTTTT. Protein: CASSLGGSRTGELFF.

V gene TRBV7-2 combines with J gene TRBJ2-7; TRBD1 agrees at 8 bases. With 5 bases clipped from V and 2 bases from J, the junction kept 8 bases outside the gene matches. This CDR3 has 15 amino acids. The germline V gene has CDR1 SGHTA and CDR2 FQGNSA. CDR3 sequence (DNA): TGTGCCAGCAGCGCCCGGGACAGGTTCCCCTACGAGCAGTACTTC. Residues: CASSARDRFPYEQYF.

The chain couples TRBV6-1 to TRBJ1-5; D remains unclear. Trimming left V 6 bases short and J 6 bases short, with 15 bases between. CDR3 length: 14 residues. Germline loops: CDR1 MNHNS, CDR2 SASEGT. The CDR3 sequence: CASRGFVVTQPQHF. CDR3 sequence (DNA): TGTGCCAGCAGGGGCTTCGTTGTAACTCAGCCCCAGCATTTT.

In nucleotides, the CDR3 is TGTGCCAGCAGCCTTCAGATTAACTATGGCTACACCTTC. The encoded protein is CASSLQINYGYTF. The chain joins TRBV12-1 to TRBJ1-2; the table gives TRBD1 as D, unverified against the DNA. TRBV12-1 is a listed pseudogene. This CDR3 region has 13 residues.

The chain recombines TRBV7-9 with TRBJ1-2; the match to TRBD1 covers 9 bases. The CDR3 has 14 amino acids. The trim removed 4 bases at V and 6 bases at J, leaving 6 bases unmatched. Germline-derived CDR1 and CDR2 are SEHNR and FQNEAQ (reference sequence). The CDR3 sequence is CASSSGTGFDGYTF. The CDR3, as DNA: TGTGCCAGCAGCTCTGGGACAGGGTTCGATGGCTACACCTTC.

The chain joins TRBV7-2 to TRBJ2-7; D is possibly TRBD2 (5 bases). The CDR3 sequence is 13 residues long. Germline assignment: CDR1 SGHTA and CDR2 FQGNSA. V lost 5 bases and J lost 3, with 11 bases in between. CDR3 protein: CASSLAGSYEQYF. CDR3 in DNA: TGTGCCAGCAGCCTCGCGGGTAGCTACGAGCAGTACTTC.

The chain joins TRBV28 to TRBJ1-4; D remains unclear. Germline V gives CDR1 MDHEN, CDR2 SYDVKM. V was pared by 2 bases and J by 8 bases, with 18 bases between. The CDR3 spans 16 residues. The CDR3: CASSLTPGRLGEKLFF. DNA for the CDR3: TGTGCCAGCAGTTTAACCCCCGGGAGGCTTGGGGAAAAACTGTTTTTT.

The V call is TRBV7-9, the J call TRBJ2-7, with D unresolved. The germline CDR1 and CDR2 sequences are SEHNR and FQNEAQ (reference sequence). V dropped 4 bases and J dropped 9 bases, with 16 bases sitting between them. The CDR3 length is 13 residues. CDR3 residues: CASSSSRRSGQYF. The DNA for the CDR3 is TGTGCCAGCAGCTCGTCCCGCCGGTCGGGGCAGTACTTC.